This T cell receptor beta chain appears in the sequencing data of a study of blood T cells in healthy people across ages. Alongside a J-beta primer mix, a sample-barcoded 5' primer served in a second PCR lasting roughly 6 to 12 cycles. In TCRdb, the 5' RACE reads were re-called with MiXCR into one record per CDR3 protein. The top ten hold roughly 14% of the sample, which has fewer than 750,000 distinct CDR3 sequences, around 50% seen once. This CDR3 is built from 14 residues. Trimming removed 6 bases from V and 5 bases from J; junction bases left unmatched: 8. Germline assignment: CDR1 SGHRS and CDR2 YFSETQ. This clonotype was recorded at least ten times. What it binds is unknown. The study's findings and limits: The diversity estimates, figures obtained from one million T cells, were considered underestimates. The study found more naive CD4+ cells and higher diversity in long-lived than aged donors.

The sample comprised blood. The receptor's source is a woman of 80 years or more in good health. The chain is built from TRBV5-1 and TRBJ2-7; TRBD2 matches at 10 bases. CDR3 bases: TGCGCCAGCAATATAGCGGGAGGTCAAAACGAGCAGTACTTC. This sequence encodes CASNIAGGQNEQYF.